The clone carrying this T cell receptor (beta chain) was seen just once. The sample is drawn from a study of blood T cell repertoires in COVID-19. Study details: The United States, Italy and Spain provided the acute and convalescent COVID-19 samples.

The CDR3 contains 14 residues. The germline V and J ends were trimmed by 2 bases and 5 bases, with 12 bases remaining between them. CDR1 MNHNS and CDR2 SASEGT come from the germline V gene. Authors' processing steps: Estimates of nucleated cell counts were drawn from the amplification of reference gene primers. Sequencing used immunoSEQ multiplex PCR; TCRdb keeps in-frame clones, though not all of them. V and J calls and clone size are those listed in that table; D and trimming were worked out from the DNA. The table has 180,000 or so clones, approximately 83% seen once. This receptor was taken from a man aged 55 to 70 with acute or convalescent COVID-19. V and J are TRBV6-1 and TRBJ1-2; D is unclear. Sequenced sample: peripheral blood. This CDR3 reads CASSENGVTYGYTF. The CDR3 DNA reads TGTGCCAGCAGTGAAAACGGGGTTACGTATGGCTACACCTTC.